These 21 T cell receptor beta chains were all obtained from the same sample, sequenced in a study of blood T cell repertoires in COVID-19. Data came from immunoSEQ multiplex PCR; TCRdb stores just in-frame clones and leaves some out. This table holds a few hundred thousand clones, 75% to 85% found once. The sequencing sample was made of peripheral blood. All receptors come from a woman of 80 years or more with COVID-19, enrolled during active disease.

This clone was counted once. The chain carries TRBV5-6 and TRBJ1-5, with TRBD1 identical over 9 bases. This CDR3 is built from 15 residues. Looked up from germline, CDR1 is SGHDT and CDR2 is YYEEEE. J lost 1 base, V lost 5 bases, and 4 bases had no gene match. CDR3 DNA sequence: TGTGCCAGCAGTCCGGACAGGGGAAGCAATCAGCCCCAGCATTTT. As protein: CASSPDRGSNQPQHF.

DNA of the CDR3: TGTGCCACCAGAAGGGGCTGGGGGGACAGTTTAAGCTCCTACGAGCAGTACTTC. It encodes CATRRGWGDSLSSYEQYF. The chain uses TRBV15 and TRBJ2-7; D is possibly TRBD1 (7 bases). Germline CDR1 reads LNHNV; CDR2 reads YYDKDF (reference sequence). This CDR3 has 18 amino acids. Trimming took off 6 bases at V and 0 bases at J, with 24 bases between the two ends.

The chain couples TRBV27 to TRBJ2-7, with D hard to call. Germline lookup yields CDR1 MNHEY and CDR2 SMNVEV (reference sequence). This CDR3 is 17 amino acids long. The V and J ends lost 2 bases and 1 base respectively, with 18 bases between them. The CDR3 loop reads CASSLGPGLLGSYEQYF. The CDR3 bases are TGTGCCAGCAGTTTAGGGCCCGGCCTCCTTGGGTCCTACGAGCAGTACTTC.

The chain has TRBV4-2 and TRBJ1-4; the match to TRBD1 covers 11 bases. This CDR3 spans 16 amino acids. CDR1 and CDR2 from the germline V gene are LGHNA and YNFKEQ. V dropped 11 bases and J dropped 4; count of bases not matched to a gene: 12. As DNA, the CDR3 is TGTGCCGCCGGCCGGACAGGGGGCCTAATTAATGAAAAACTGTTTTTT. Protein: CAAGRTGGLINEKLFF.

The chain uses TRBV6-5 and TRBJ1-1; the D is unclear. There are 13 residues in the CDR3. V shed 6 bases and J shed 1 base, with 9 bases lying between them. The V gene's germline CDR1 is MNHEY and CDR2 SVGAGI. The CDR3 DNA is TGTGCCAGCAGCCGACTTCGGAACACTGAAGCTTTCTTT. As protein: CASSRLRNTEAFF.

This chain joins TRBV5-1 and TRBJ2-2; D possibly corresponds to TRBD1 (5 bases). V gave up 0 bases and J gave up 6 bases, with 15 bases separating them. This CDR3 is 16 amino acids long. The germline V gene encodes CDR1 SGHRS and CDR2 YFSETQ. The CDR3 region has the DNA TGCGCCAGCAGCTTGGGGGGATCACAGGCAGCCGGGGAGCTGTTTTTT. Protein: CASSLGGSQAAGELFF.

The chain links TRBV5-4 to TRBJ2-3, with D possibly TRBD2 on 5 matching bases. Looked up from germline, CDR1 is SGHNT and CDR2 is YYREEE (reference sequence). V shed 3 bases and J shed 6 bases, with 8 bases lying between them. The CDR3 extends over 12 amino acids. The CDR3 DNA follows: TGTGCCAGCAGCTCGTCGGGGGATACGCAGTATTTT. It yields the protein CASSSSGDTQYF.

V gene TRBV3-1 (or the pseudogene TRBV3-2) combines with J gene TRBJ2-7; TRBD2 aligns across 9 bases. In germline, CDR1 is LGHDT, CDR2 YNNKEL (reference sequence). J lost 3 bases, V lost 3 bases, and 6 bases had no gene match. This CDR3 comprises 15 residues. The DNA of the CDR3 is TGTGCCAGCAGCCAGCTAGCGGGACTAAACTACGAGCAGTACTTC. Amino acid sequence: CASSQLAGLNYEQYF.

The chain combines TRBV27 with TRBJ1-4; D is possibly TRBD1 (5 bases). V was clipped by 8 bases and J by 4 bases, with 8 bases between them. This CDR3 spans 12 amino acids. Germline assignment: CDR1 MNHEY and CDR2 SMNVEV (reference sequence). CDR3: CASGRGNEKLFF. The CDR3 nucleotides read TGTGCCAGCGGTAGGGGTAATGAAAAACTGTTTTTT.

This rearrangement joins TRBV15 to TRBJ2-1; weak D call: TRBD1 (6 bases). This CDR3 is built from 12 residues. Per the germline V gene, CDR1 is LNHNV and CDR2 is YYDKDF (reference sequence). Trimming stripped 0 bases from V and 11 bases from J, with 8 bases between. The CDR3 here is CATSREGAQQFF. For the CDR3, the DNA is TGTGCCACCAGCAGAGAGGGGGCACAGCAGTTCTTC.

The genes are TRBV10-3 and TRBJ1-2; D gene uncertain. This CDR3 has 14 residues. The germline V gene encodes CDR1 ENHRY and CDR2 SYGVKD. Trimming took off 0 bases at V and 6 bases at J, with 11 bases between the two ends. This chain's CDR3 is CAISESRGADGYTF. CDR3 bases: TGTGCCATCAGTGAGTCGCGGGGAGCTGATGGCTACACCTTC.

This chain joins TRBV30 and TRBJ2-7, with D tentatively TRBD1 (6 bases). V gave up 1 base and J gave up 7 bases, with 14 bases separating them. The length of the CDR3 is 13 residues. CDR1 is GTSNPN, CDR2 SVGIG, per germline (reference sequence). This CDR3 is CAWSGQAAGEQYF. CDR3 DNA sequence: TGTGCCTGGAGTGGACAGGCTGCGGGTGAGCAGTACTTC.

The chain links TRBV5-4 to TRBJ2-5; D remains ambiguous. Germline CDR1 SGHNT, CDR2 YYREEE (reference sequence). The V end was cut by 0 bases, the J end by 1 base, with 4 bases between. There are 13 residues in the CDR3. In DNA form, the CDR3 reads TGTGCCAGCAGCTTGGACAGCCAAGAGACCCAGTACTTC. This translates into CASSLDSQETQYF.

V is TRBV6-5 and J is TRBJ1-1, with D hard to call. This CDR3 has 13 residues. Between the trimmed V and J ends, which lost 7 bases and 5 bases, there was a span of 14 bases. CDR1 is MNHEY and CDR2 is SVGAGI in the germline V gene. The CDR3 is CASTPPGATEAFF. As DNA, the CDR3 is TGTGCCAGCACTCCCCCGGGAGCGACTGAAGCTTTCTTT.

This clone has a single count. The gene calls are TRBV5-5 and TRBJ1-6; the D is unclear. This CDR3 is 14 amino acids long. Germline-derived CDR1 and CDR2 are SGHKS and YYEKEE (reference sequence). V was shortened by 0 bases and J by 8 bases, with 9 bases between the two germline ends. CDR3 amino acids: CASSLVLRDSPLHF. The CDR3 DNA sequence: TGTGCCAGCAGCTTGGTCCTGCGCGATTCACCCCTCCACTTT.

The rearrangement links TRBV20-1 to TRBJ1-1; maybe TRBD1 (5 bases). This CDR3 has 11 amino acids. Germline CDR1 reads DFQATT; CDR2 reads SNEGSKA (reference sequence). V was shortened by 3 bases and J by 4 bases, with 6 bases between the two germline ends. CDR3 DNA sequence: TGCAGTGCTAGCGGGGGCACTGAAGCTTTCTTT. Its translation: CSASGGTEAFF.

The CDR3 region is CASRRGTASPSTDTQYF. The DNA of the CDR3 is TGCGCCAGCAGGCGCGGGACAGCCTCACCCAGCACAGATACGCAGTATTTT. The J gene is TRBJ2-3, the V gene TRBV5-1; possibly TRBD1 for D (7 bases). There are 17 residues in the CDR3. Germline CDR1 is SGHRS and CDR2 is YFSETQ. Between the trimmed V and J ends, which lost 5 bases and 0 bases, there was a span of 19 bases.

The V gene is TRBV12-3 or TRBV12-4, the J gene TRBJ1-2; 8 bases are shared with TRBD1. V lost 5 bases and J lost 8; bases outside the gene matches: 7. This CDR3 has 13 residues. CDR3 sequence (DNA): TGTGCCAGCAGTGCCGGACAGGGAGGCGGCTACACCTTC. It codes for CASSAGQGGGYTF.

This chain joins TRBV28 and TRBJ1-3, with TRBD1 identical over 12 bases. Trimming cost V 3 bases and J 0 bases; bases outside gene matches: 12. The CDR3 spans 20 residues. Per the germline V gene, CDR1 is MDHEN and CDR2 is SYDVKM. The CDR3: CASSFRPGTGGSFSGNTIYF. The DNA of the CDR3 is TGTGCCAGCAGTTTTCGCCCAGGGACAGGGGGCAGTTTCTCTGGAAACACCATATATTTT.

The rearrangement links TRBV5-4 to TRBJ2-3, with 9 positions matching TRBD2. This CDR3 region has 13 residues. Per the germline V gene, CDR1 is SGHNT and CDR2 is YYREEE (reference sequence). The junction had 2 bases not matched to a gene; V was cut back by 6 bases and J by 3 bases. The CDR3 sequence: CASKAGGTDTQYF. DNA for the CDR3: TGTGCCAGCAAGGCGGGGGGGACAGATACGCAGTATTTT.

The chain employs TRBV30 and TRBJ1-4; a possible D gene is TRBD1 (5 bases). CDR1 and CDR2 (germline): GTSNPN, SVGIG (reference sequence). V was trimmed by 0 bases and J by 9 bases, leaving 11 bases between them. The CDR3 is made up of 13 amino acids. The CDR3 loop reads CAWSVTQGQKLFF. For the CDR3, the DNA is TGTGCCTGGAGTGTCACGCAGGGCCAAAAACTGTTTTTT.